This T cell receptor (beta chain) comes out of a study of blood T cell repertoires in COVID-19. Study information: Sites in the United States, Italy and Spain provided acute and convalescent COVID-19 samples.

In germline, CDR1 is LGHDT, CDR2 YNNKEL (reference sequence). This CDR3 comprises 14 residues. Trimming stripped 4 bases from V and 3 bases from J, with 11 bases between. Clones were sequenced by immunoSEQ multiplex PCR, and TCRdb holds only the in-frame ones, with some missing. The data show hundreds of thousands of clones, with roughly 79% seen just once and 7.5% held by the top ten. Seattle patient enrollment occurred during active infection, with longitudinal follow-up thereafter. The TCR originated in a woman over 75 with COVID-19, enrolled during active disease. This sequence joins TRBV3-1 (or the pseudogene TRBV3-2) and TRBJ2-3; possible D gene TRBD2, 7 bases. Sequenced: peripheral blood. The CDR3 region is CASSPRGGTDTQYF. The CDR3 DNA follows: TGTGCCAGCAGCCCGAGGGGGGGGACAGATACGCAGTATTTT.